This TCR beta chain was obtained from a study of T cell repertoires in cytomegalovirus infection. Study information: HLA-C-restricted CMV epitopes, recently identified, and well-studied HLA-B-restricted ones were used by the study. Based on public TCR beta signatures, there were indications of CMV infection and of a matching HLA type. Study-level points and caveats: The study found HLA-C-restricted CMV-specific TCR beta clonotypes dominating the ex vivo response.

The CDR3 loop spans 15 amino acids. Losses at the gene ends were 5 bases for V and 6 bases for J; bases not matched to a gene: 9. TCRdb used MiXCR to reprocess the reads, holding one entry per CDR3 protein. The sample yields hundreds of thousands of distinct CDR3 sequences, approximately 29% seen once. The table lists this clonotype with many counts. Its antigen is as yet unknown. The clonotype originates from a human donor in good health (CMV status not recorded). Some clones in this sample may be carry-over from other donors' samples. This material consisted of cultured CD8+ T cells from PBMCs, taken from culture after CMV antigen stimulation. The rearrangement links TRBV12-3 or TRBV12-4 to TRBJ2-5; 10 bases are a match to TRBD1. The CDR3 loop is CASSNPGQGIQTQYF. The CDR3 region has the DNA TGTGCCAGCAGTAATCCGGGACAGGGGATACAGACCCAGTACTTC.